The sequence of this TCR beta chain was determined in a study of blood T cell repertoires in COVID-19. Study overall: Samples representing acute and convalescent COVID-19 were sourced from the United States, Italy and Spain. T cells, B-cell-depleted T cells, or PBMCs supplied cDNA or gDNA.

This table comes from immunoSEQ multiplex PCR, and its TCRdb copy is limited to in-frame clones, with some not included. The sample shows 250,000 or so clones, 80% to 90% of them seen only once. The germline V gene has CDR1 KGHDR and CDR2 SFDVKD. The CDR3 has 15 residues. Unmatched junction bases numbered 3, after V lost 4 bases and J lost 3 bases. The clonotype comes from a woman in her 70s with acute or convalescent COVID-19. The chain joins TRBV24-1 to TRBJ1-5, with TRBD1 matching 9 bases. Specimen: peripheral blood. The CDR3 DNA sequence: TGTGCCACCAGTGAGGGACAGGGCGACAATCAGCCCCAGCATTTT. Its translation: CATSEGQGDNQPQHF.